This paragraph covers one T cell receptor beta chain sequence. The antigen is undetermined. Trimming pared 4 bases from V and 1 base from J, leaving 12 bases between. The germline V gene encodes CDR1 SGDLS and CDR2 YYNGEE. This CDR3 spans 14 amino acids. Time point here: week 3, after first cycle of checkpoint inhibitor. One draw preceded checkpoint blockade; another followed its first cycle at week 3. Patients had no prior systemic cancer treatment, immunosuppressants or other active cancers. The sample comes from a study of blood T cell dynamics during melanoma immunotherapy. Across the whole study: Patients with metastatic melanoma got pembrolizumab or nivolumab-ipilimumab as first-line care. Study-level points and caveats: Whether repertoire-driving clones were melanoma-specific could not be determined.

Here immunoSEQ multiplex PCR was the method, and the copy in TCRdb shows in-frame clones only, minus some. The repertoire has almost 8,500 clones, 88% of them found once; the top ten carry roughly 2%. The clonotype originates from a human donor with melanoma. The chain joins TRBV9 to TRBJ2-7; maybe TRBD1 (6 bases). Sequencing was performed on blood, taken from a patient treated with checkpoint blockade. CDR3 sequence reads: CASSPDRKSYEQYF. CDR3 nucleotide sequence: TGTGCCAGCAGCCCAGACAGGAAATCCTACGAGCAGTACTTC.